The 24 T cell receptor beta chains listed next were all sequenced from one sample in a study of molecular identifiers for immune sequencing clone quantification. TCRdb re-called the PCR reads through MiXCR, storing one row per CDR3 protein. The table has some 320,000 distinct CDR3 sequences, about 23% seen once; the top ten hold about 0.71%. Sequencing input: naive CD8+ T cells from blood, with Jurkat cell RNA spiked in. The subset was: FACS-sorted CD8+CD4-CCR7+CD45RA+ naive T cells. These receptor sequences come from a human donor in good health. Some libraries in this study had Jurkat cell RNA spiked in.

The V gene is TRBV29-1, the J gene TRBJ2-1; D remains ambiguous. Trimming left V 0 bases short and J 3 bases short, with 3 bases between. CDR3 length: 12 amino acids. Germline CDR1 SQVTM, CDR2 ANQGSEA. The DNA of the CDR3 is TGCAGCGTTGAAGAGCGCTACAATGAGCAGTTCTTC. This encodes CSVEERYNEQFF.

This rearrangement joins TRBV12-3 or TRBV12-4 to TRBJ2-1; the D is unclear. Trimming pared 10 bases from V and 5 bases from J, leaving 15 bases between. The CDR3 is 13 amino acids. CDR3 bases: TGTGCCACCCGGTCGGGCTATAACAATGAGCAGTTCTTC. As protein: CATRSGYNNEQFF.

The chain recombines TRBV27 with TRBJ2-7; TRBD1 matches 7 bases. V lost 3 bases, J lost 0 bases, and 8 bases stayed unmatched. The germline CDR1 and CDR2 sequences are MNHEY and SMNVEV (reference sequence). The length of the CDR3 is 16 residues. The CDR3 bases are TGTGCCAGCAGTTTGTCGGGACAGCGTACCTCCTACGAGCAGTACTTC. It codes for CASSLSGQRTSYEQYF.

V is TRBV12-3 or TRBV12-4 and J is TRBJ2-5, with D maybe TRBD2 (6 bases). The CDR3 consists of 15 residues. Trimming removed 0 bases from V and 5 bases from J, with 13 bases in between. DNA for the CDR3: TGTGCCAGCAGTTTAGCGCGGGGCCTGGGGGAGACCCAGTACTTC. This codes for CASSLARGLGETQYF.

The V gene is TRBV19, the J gene TRBJ2-7; a weak D match, TRBD1 (6 bases). V lost 5 bases to trimming and J lost 0 bases, with 17 bases between them. Germline-derived CDR1 and CDR2 are LNHDA and SQIVND (reference sequence). The CDR3 is made up of 16 amino acids. The CDR3 bases are TGTGCCAGTAGTTCCTCGGACAGTGCGCTCTCCTACGAGCAGTACTTC. It encodes CASSSSDSALSYEQYF. The full variable domain, rest sourced from reference TRBV19 and TRBJ2-7, is DGGITQSPKYLFRKEGQNVTLSCEQNLNHDAMYWYRQDPGQGLRLIYYSQIVNDFQKGDIAEGYSVSREKKESFPLTVTSAQKNPTAFYLCASSSSDSALSYEQYFGPGTRLTVT.

The chain is built from TRBV27 and TRBJ2-7; D may be TRBD1 (5 bases). Per the germline V gene, CDR1 is MNHEY and CDR2 is SMNVEV (reference sequence). The ends were cut back, 2 bases at V and 3 bases at J, with 11 bases in the middle. This CDR3 has 14 amino acids. The CDR3 DNA reads TGTGCCAGCAGTTTAAAAGCAGGGAACTACGAGCAGTACTTC. Translation: CASSLKAGNYEQYF.

The J gene is TRBJ2-3, the V gene TRBV4-1, with D perhaps matching TRBD1 or TRBD2 (5 bases each). The CDR3 runs 17 residues. Germline assignment: CDR1 MGHRA and CDR2 YSYEKL. The V and J ends lost 5 bases and 1 base respectively, with 19 bases between them. The DNA of the CDR3 is TGCGCCAGCAGCTACCACCGGGACCCTGAAGGCACAGATACGCAGTATTTT. It specifies CASSYHRDPEGTDTQYF.

A note on this clonotype: One end of the junction fails to match germline, which may point to a read error. This chain uses TRBV12-3 or TRBV12-4 with TRBJ2-2; 10 bases are shared with TRBD2. The CDR3 runs to 18 residues. The CDR3 nucleotides read TGTGCCAGCAGTAAAGCGGGACTAGCGAGAGCGGACACCGGGGAGCTGGTTTTT. Protein product: CASSKAGLARADTGELVF.

The table lists this clonotype with many counts. V is TRBV14 and J is TRBJ2-4; D is possibly TRBD2 (6 bases). Trimming stripped 0 bases from V and 8 bases from J, with 23 bases between. The CDR3 runs 18 residues. Germline V lookup: CDR1 SGHDN, CDR2 FVKESK. The chain's CDR3 is CASSQELPGTQPIYIQYF. The CDR3 coding sequence is TGTGCCAGCAGCCAAGAACTCCCCGGGACTCAACCTATTTACATTCAGTACTTC.

To note about this clonotype: A read error may be the cause here, since a much bigger clone is one base away. This chain links TRBV2 with TRBJ2-3, with D maybe TRBD2 (5 bases). CDR1 SNHLY and CDR2 FYNNEI come from the germline V gene. The length of the CDR3 is 16 residues. CDR3 amino acids: CTSNPWRGLSTDTQYF. CDR3 nucleotide sequence: TGTACCAGCAATCCCTGGCGTGGACTTAGCACAGATACGCAGTATTTT.

This clonotype was seen ten or more times. The rearrangement links TRBV7-9 to TRBJ2-3, with unresolved D. The V gene lost 8 bases and the J gene lost 6 bases, with 9 bases spanning the gap. This CDR3 region has 11 residues. The V gene's germline CDR1 is SEHNR and CDR2 FQNEAQ (reference sequence). CDR3 region: CASVVGDTQYF. CDR3 nucleotides: TGTGCCAGCGTCGTCGGGGATACGCAGTATTTT.

As regards this clonotype: A much larger clone is a single base away; this may be a read error. J is TRBJ2-1 and V is TRBV24-1; D is unclear. The CDR3 loop spans 12 amino acids. From germline, CDR1 is KGHDR and CDR2 SFDVKD. The CDR3 nucleotides are TGTGCCACCAGTGATTCGTACAATGAGCAGATCTTC. Translating it yields CATSDSYNEQIF.

This clonotype was observed many times. The CDR3, as DNA: TGTGCCAGCAGCCAAAACGTCCGACAGGGGGCGCGGGGCACTGAAGCTTTCTTT. Translation gives CASSQNVRQGARGTEAFF. J is TRBJ1-1 and V is TRBV16, with 10 bases matching TRBD1. This CDR3 has 18 amino acids. V lost 2 bases and J lost 4; bases outside the gene matches: 13. CDR1 and CDR2 from the germline V gene are KGHSY and FQNENV.

This clonotype came up many times. This chain joins TRBV2 and TRBJ2-5; possibly TRBD1 or TRBD2 for D (5 bases each). Trimming left V 3 bases short and J 1 base short, with 15 bases between. The CDR3 spans 16 residues. Germline CDR1 reads SNHLY; CDR2 reads FYNNEI. CDR3 in DNA: TGTGCCAGCAGTGACCTATATTCGGGGACCCAAGAGACCCAGTACTTC. It codes for CASSDLYSGTQETQYF.

Concerning this clonotype itself: Possible read error: a much larger clone is one base away. The chain recombines TRBV12-3 or TRBV12-4 with TRBJ2-5; 12 nucleotides line up with TRBD2. The CDR3 is made up of 16 amino acids. CDR3 coding DNA: TGTGCCAGCACCGGAGGACTAGCGGGGCTCCTGGCGACCCAGCACTTC. It yields the protein CASTGGLAGLLATQHF.

This clonotype appeared many times. The chain couples TRBV23-1 to TRBJ2-7; TRBD1 aligns across 7 bases. TRBV23-1 falls under the ORF class, with uncertain function. V was pared by 3 bases and J by 4 bases, with 9 bases of the junction left unmatched. The CDR3 runs 15 residues. The CDR3 DNA reads TGCGCCAGCAGTCACCCCCGGGGACAGTTTTACGAGCAGTACTTC. Encoded protein: CASSHPRGQFYEQYF.

The V call is TRBV7-9, the J call TRBJ2-2, with D unresolved. Looked up from germline, CDR1 is SEHNR and CDR2 is FQNEAQ (reference sequence). V was shortened by 8 bases and J by 6 bases, with 10 bases between the two germline ends. This CDR3 comprises 12 residues. CDR3 coding DNA: TGTGCCAGCCCCTTTAAGGCCGGGGAGCTGTTTTTT. Residues: CASPFKAGELFF.

In this sample, this clonotype turned up a few times. The chain couples TRBV11-1 to TRBJ2-5, with D unresolved. V gave up 5 bases and J gave up 6 bases, with 13 bases separating them. The CDR3 spans 13 residues. CDR1 SGHAT and CDR2 FQDESV come from the germline V gene (reference sequence). CDR3 loop: CASSPTLGKTQYF. The CDR3 DNA reads as TGTGCCAGCAGCCCGACTCTAGGGAAGACCCAGTACTTC.

Concerning this clonotype: The missing conserved phenylalanine or tryptophan at the end of this CDR3 makes a read error likely. The chain couples TRBV5-6 to TRBJ1-4; 10 nucleotides align to TRBD1. CDR3 length equals 17 residues. CDR1 SGHDT and CDR2 YYEEEE come from the germline V gene. After removal of 5 bases from V and 2 bases from J, the junction contained 9 bases not matched to a gene. Written as DNA, the CDR3 is TGTGCCAGCAGTAACGACAGGGGGCTTTCCACTAATGAAAAACTGTTTCTT. Translating gives CASSNDRGLSTNEKLFL.

The table lists this clonotype with many counts. The chain uses TRBV4-3 and TRBJ2-7; D not certain. This CDR3 comprises 15 residues. CDR1 and CDR2 from the germline V gene are LGHNA and YSLEER. Trimming shortened V by 1 base and J by 2 bases, and 12 bases separated the two germline ends. The chain's CDR3 is CASSQGRTGPYEQYF. The CDR3 DNA sequence: TGCGCCAGCAGCCAAGGTCGGACCGGCCCCTACGAGCAGTACTTC.

In its sample, this clonotype was seen many times. The germline gene is not matched at one end of the junction; a read error may be the cause. The rearrangement uses TRBV7-9 and TRBJ2-7; D gene uncertain. There are 11 residues in the CDR3. The germline V gene encodes CDR1 SEHNR and CDR2 FQNEAQ (reference sequence). This CDR3 reads CASSLGSDPHF. The DNA for the CDR3 is TGTGCCAGCAGCTTGGGGTCAGATCCGCACTTC.

This clonotype was seen ten or more times. The rearrangement uses TRBV4-1 and TRBJ2-7; perhaps D is TRBD1 or TRBD2 (5 bases each). The CDR3 consists of 13 residues. V gave up 5 bases and J gave up 3 bases, with 11 bases separating them. CDR1 MGHRA and CDR2 YSYEKL come from the germline V gene. CDR3 region: CASSRGPGYEQYF. In nucleotides, the CDR3 is TGCGCCAGCAGCAGGGGACCCGGCTACGAGCAGTACTTC.

In its sample, this clonotype was seen a few times. The V gene is TRBV27, the J gene TRBJ2-7; tentatively, D is TRBD2 (6 bases). The CDR3 is 13 residues long. V was shortened by 6 bases and J by 0 bases, with 9 bases between the two germline ends. Germline CDR1 reads MNHEY; CDR2 reads SMNVEV (reference sequence). The CDR3 DNA reads as TGTGCCAGCAGGTGGGACTCCTCCTACGAGCAGTACTTC. This codes for CASRWDSSYEQYF.

Ten or more counts support this clonotype. V and J are TRBV29-1 and TRBJ2-3, with D unresolved. The V end was cut by 0 bases, the J end by 0 bases, with 7 bases between. This CDR3 is 14 amino acids long. Germline V gene data show CDR1 as SQVTM and CDR2 as ANQGSEA. CDR3 sequence reads: CSVEDRGSTDTQYF. The CDR3 bases are TGCAGCGTTGAAGATAGAGGCAGCACAGATACGCAGTATTTT.